This TCR beta chain came from a study of T cell changes during pregnancy in multiple sclerosis. This clone showed up just a few times. Profiled with immunoSEQ multiplex PCR; TCRdb holds only in-frame clones, not every one. This sample has approximately 44,000 clones, with 75% to 95% found just once. The V end was cut by 6 bases, the J end by 5 bases, with 16 bases between. The CDR3 spans 14 residues. Germline V gives CDR1 SGHTA, CDR2 FQGNSA. This TCR derives from a female donor with multiple sclerosis, enrolled in a pregnancy study. This sample comprised CD4+ T cells from peripheral blood mononuclear cells, obtained before pregnancy. The chain links TRBV7-2 to TRBJ1-1; possibly TRBD1 for D (5 bases). The CDR3 protein is CASSSTGLVTEAFF. CDR3 DNA: TGTGCCAGCAGTTCCACAGGATTAGTAACTGAAGCTTTCTTT.